The rows below give T cell receptor beta chains drawn from one sample of a study of shared clonotypes between healthy human individuals. Clones were read by immunoSEQ multiplex PCR, and TCRdb kept only the in-frame ones, dropping some. The table has 2 million to 2.5 million clones, approximately 95% seen once. The sequenced sample was naive CD4+ T cells from PBMCs. The receptors derive from a man aged 18-30 years in good health. Some clones in this sample may be carry-over from other donors' samples. The CDR3 runs from the conserved cysteine through the conserved F or W. The D gene is left open where the match is weak. The size entry is marked missing in some rows and otherwise reads once, few, many or a size class.

j_call,clone_size,d_call,v_call,cdr3_nt,cdr3_aa
TRBJ2-7,once,TRBD1,TRBV6-5,TGTGCCAGCAGAAGGACAGGGTCTCTCTACGAGCAGTACTTC,CASRRTGSLYEQYF
TRBJ1-1,-,-,TRBV15,TGTGCCACCCGGGTTTCATCGAACACTGAAGCTTTCTTT,CATRVSSNTEAFF
TRBJ2-1,-,-,TRBV9,TGTGCCAGCAGCGCGACTCCCTTTGAGGGCAATGAGCAGTTCTTC,CASSATPFEGNEQFF
TRBJ2-7,-,-,TRBV28,TGTGCCAGCACCCCAGGGGGGTTCGGCTACGAGCAGTACTTC,CASTPGGFGYEQYF
TRBJ2-7,-,TRBD1,TRBV4-1,TGCGCCAGCAGCCGGACAGGACAGGGTGGTAGCGAGCAGTACTTC,CASSRTGQGGSEQYF
TRBJ2-7,-,-,TRBV28,TGTGCCAGCAGGACTTTCCTGGCACCTTCCTACGAGCAGTACTTC,CASRTFLAPSYEQYF
TRBJ2-3,-,TRBD2,TRBV10-2,TGCGCCAGCACCGGGGGGGATACGCAGTATTTT,CASTGGDTQYF
TRBJ2-5,-,TRBD1,TRBV28,TGTGCCAGCAGTCCTTACTTCGGACAGGCCCTCGAAGAGACCCAGTACTTC,CASSPYFGQALEETQYF
TRBJ1-5,few,TRBD1,TRBV19,TGTGCCAGCCTTCCGGGACAGGGCCTTACTCAGCCCCAGCATTTT,CASLPGQGLTQPQHF
TRBJ2-7,-,-,TRBV7-7,TGTGCCAGCAGCCGCACAGGGTCCTACGAGCAGTACTTC,CASSRTGSYEQYF
TRBJ2-1,-,-,TRBV6-1,TGTGCCAGCAGCGAAAGGCGAGGACTCGCGCAGTTCTTC,CASSERRGLAQFF
TRBJ2-3,-,-,TRBV27,TGTGCCAGCAGTTTTAGTCGCCGGCAGTCAAGCACAGATACGCAGTATTTT,CASSFSRRQSSTDTQYF
TRBJ2-7,-,TRBD2,TRBV5-1,TGCGCCAGCAGCTCTAGCGGGTACTCCTACGAGCAGTACTTC,CASSSSGYSYEQYF
TRBJ1-2,-,-,TRBV2,TGTGCCAGCAGTGAATTTTCCGGGTTTGGCAGGTTAAGTGGCTACACCTTC,CASSEFSGFGRLSGYTF
TRBJ2-1,once,-,TRBV5-1,TGCGCCAGCAGATCTTCGTGGGGTTACAATGAGCAGTTCTTC,CASRSSWGYNEQFF
TRBJ2-7,-,TRBD2,TRBV5-1,TGCGCCAGCAGCTTGGAGGGACTAGCGGGAGGCGAGCAGTACTTC,CASSLEGLAGGEQYF
TRBJ2-7,-,TRBD2,TRBV10-3,TGTGCCATCAGTGAGCTTAGAGGGACTACCGGCTACGAGCAGTACTTC,CAISELRGTTGYEQYF
TRBJ2-7,-,-,TRBV30,TGTGCCTGGGATCGCTTAGGGGGGCTAGGTGGACTGCTCGAGCAGTACTTC,CAWDRLGGLGGLLEQYF
TRBJ1-2,-,TRBD1,TRBV28,TGTGCCAGCAACATAAGGACAGGGAATGGCTACACCTTC,CASNIRTGNGYTF
TRBJ2-2,-,-,TRBV11-2,TGTGCCAGCAGCTTTTGGGCCCTCCAGGCCGGGGAGCTGTTTTTT,CASSFWALQAGELFF
TRBJ1-2,-,TRBD1,TRBV28,TGTGCCAGCAGCGACGCCAGACAGGGGAACTATGGCTACACCTTC,CASSDARQGNYGYTF
TRBJ2-3,-,TRBD1,TRBV29-1,TGCAGCGTCCGAGGACCGACAGGGGGTAGCACAGATACGCAGTATTTT,CSVRGPTGGSTDTQYF
TRBJ1-1,-,-,TRBV4-2,TGTGCCAGCAGCCAAGTACCCATGAACACTGAAGCTTTCTTT,CASSQVPMNTEAFF
TRBJ2-6,once,-,TRBV18,TGTGCCAGCTCACCACCGTTATCAGCCTCTGGGGCCAACGTCCTGACTTTC,CASSPPLSASGANVLTF
TRBJ2-3,-,-,TRBV4-1,TGCGCCAGCAGCCACGGACAGACCACAGATACGCAGTATTTT,CASSHGQTTDTQYF
TRBJ2-7,-,TRBD2,TRBV2,TGTGCCAGCTGTTTCGCACTAGCGGGGGATTACGAGCAGTACTTC,CASCFALAGDYEQYF
TRBJ1-5,once,-,TRBV4-1,TGCGCCAGCAGCCAAGGGACATCGGAAAATCAGCCCCAGCATTTT,CASSQGTSENQPQHF
TRBJ2-1,-,TRBD2,TRBV6-1,TGTGCGGTCACTGGGGGGGACAATGAGCAGTTCTTC,CAVTGGDNEQFF
TRBJ2-3,-,TRBD1,TRBV7-8,TGTGCCAGCAGCTTGGACAGGACAGATACGCAGTATTTT,CASSLDRTDTQYF
TRBJ2-5,-,-,TRBV2,TGTGCCGGGGGCTACCAGGAGACCCAGTACTTC,CAGGYQETQYF
TRBJ2-7,-,-,TRBV19,TGTGCCAGTAGTCGCTCGGACACTTCCTACGAGCAGTACTTC,CASSRSDTSYEQYF
TRBJ2-3,-,TRBD2,TRBV30,TGTGCCTGGACGTCGGGACTAGCGGGAGGGCCCATGGATACGCAGTATTTT,CAWTSGLAGGPMDTQYF
TRBJ2-1,-,TRBD2,TRBV7-9,TGTGCCAGCAGCTTTTTAACTAGCGGGAGAATAAGCGATGAGCAGTTCTTC,CASSFLTSGRISDEQFF
TRBJ2-7,-,TRBD1,TRBV18,TGTGCCAGCTCAGCATCATGGGACAGGGGCGTCCACGAGCAGTACTTC,CASSASWDRGVHEQYF
TRBJ1-5,once,-,TRBV19,TGTGCCAGTACCTACGGTAGGAGAGATCAGCCCCAGCATTTT,CASTYGRRDQPQHF
TRBJ1-2,-,TRBD1,TRBV6-6,TGTGCCAGCAGTGTCGGCAGGGGGCCCCATGGCTACACCTTC,CASSVGRGPHGYTF
TRBJ2-7,-,-,TRBV7-3,TGTGCCAGCAGCTTAGGTGGGAAACAGACCTACGAGCAGTACTTC,CASSLGGKQTYEQYF
TRBJ2-2,-,-,TRBV7-2,TGTGCCAGCAGCTTAGAGGCGGAGCTGTTTTTT,CASSLEAELFF
TRBJ2-3,-,TRBD1,TRBV29-1,TGCAGCGTTGATGACAGGGGGACCCTTTATACGCAGTATTTT,CSVDDRGTLYTQYF
TRBJ2-1,-,-,TRBV6-6,TGTGCCAGCAGTTACTCGAGGACCGAAGGTCTGGATGAGCAGTTCTTC,CASSYSRTEGLDEQFF